Below, one T cell receptor beta chain is given with its context. Its antigen is unidentified. The data were taken from a study of cytomegalovirus exposure and HLA in healthy donors. Findings and caveats of the study: Relative to the approximately 700-donor mean, N-insertions were reportedly fewer in an Asian-associated ancestry cluster in a later analysis. In an earlier analysis, productive rearrangement rates for most beta V segments clustered near 87% or 30%. The study recorded about 160 TCR beta chains that were cytomegalovirus-associated.

The PCR had 60 Vbeta and 13 Jbeta primers. The data were produced by immunoSEQ multiplex PCR, yet TCRdb's version contains in-frame clones alone and is incomplete. The sample contains about 85,000 clones, roughly three quarters of which appear only once. Input material: PBMCs. The receptor comes from a woman aged 45-59 years in good health and CMV-seropositive.

This CDR3 is CASSLGLNTDTQYF. In nucleotides, the CDR3 is TGTGCCAGCAGCTTAGGCCTAAACACAGATACGCAGTATTTT. The chain uses TRBV7-9 and TRBJ2-3; D call uncertain. CDR3 length: 14 residues. V lost 1 base and J 2 bases, leaving 7 bases between the germline ends. The germline CDR1 and CDR2 sequences are SEHNR and FQNEAQ (reference sequence).